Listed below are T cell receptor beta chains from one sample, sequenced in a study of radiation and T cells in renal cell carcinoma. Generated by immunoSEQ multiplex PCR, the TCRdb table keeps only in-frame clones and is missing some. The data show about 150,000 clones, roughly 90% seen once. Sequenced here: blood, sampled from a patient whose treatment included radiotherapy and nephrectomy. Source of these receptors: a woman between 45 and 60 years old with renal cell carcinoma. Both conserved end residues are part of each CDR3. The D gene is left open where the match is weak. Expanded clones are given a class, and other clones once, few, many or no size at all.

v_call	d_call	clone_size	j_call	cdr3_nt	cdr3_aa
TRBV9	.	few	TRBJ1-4	TGTGCCAGCAGCGTTATGGACGGGTTTGAAAAACTGTTTTTT	CASSVMDGFEKLFF
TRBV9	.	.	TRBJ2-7	TGTGCCAGCGCTATCGGGGGTCCTGGCTCCTACGAGCAGTACTTC	CASAIGGPGSYEQYF
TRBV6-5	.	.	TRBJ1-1	TGTGCCAGCAGCCTGACGGGGGGCCCGGGAACTGAAGCTTTCTTT	CASSLTGGPGTEAFF
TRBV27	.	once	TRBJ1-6	TGTGCCAGCAGTCGGGGACGGGGGAATTCACCCCTCCACTTT	CASSRGRGNSPLHF
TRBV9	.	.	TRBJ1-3	TGTGCCAGCAGCACCGGAATGGGCCGCCGGGCAGGAAACACCATATATTTT	CASSTGMGRRAGNTIYF
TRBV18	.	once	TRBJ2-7	TGTGCCAGCTCACCAACAGGGATCGAGCAGTACTTC	CASSPTGIEQYF
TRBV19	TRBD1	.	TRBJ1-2	TGTGCCAGTAGTACTCCGGGACAGGGCGATAGGAACTATGGCTACACCTTC	CASSTPGQGDRNYGYTF
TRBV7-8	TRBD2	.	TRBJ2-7	TGTGCCAGCAACAAAGCGGGACTCACCTACGAGCAGTACTTC	CASNKAGLTYEQYF
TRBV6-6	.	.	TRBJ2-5	TGTGCCAGCAGCCCGACCGGTGGGGGTGAGACCCAGTACTTC	CASSPTGGGETQYF
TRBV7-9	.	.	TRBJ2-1	TGTGCCAGCAACCACAACCGAGTACTGGGACCCGTGGATGAGCAGTTCTTC	CASNHNRVLGPVDEQFF
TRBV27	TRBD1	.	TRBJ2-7	TGTGCCAGCAGTTCCCCGACAGGGGGTACCTACGAGCAGTACTTC	CASSSPTGGTYEQYF
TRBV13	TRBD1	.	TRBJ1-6	TGTGCCAGCAGCTTACCCTCCCCCGGGACAGGGGATTCACCCCTCCACTTT	CASSLPSPGTGDSPLHF
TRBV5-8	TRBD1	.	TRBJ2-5	TGTGCCAGCAGACCCGGGACAGGGGAACAAGAGACCCAGTACTTC	CASRPGTGEQETQYF
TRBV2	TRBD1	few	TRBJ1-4	TGTGCCAGTAACAGGGGATTCCCTGAAAAACTGTTTTTT	CASNRGFPEKLFF
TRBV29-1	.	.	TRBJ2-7	TGCAGCGTCCGGGGGAGCTCCTACGAGCAGTACTTC	CSVRGSSYEQYF
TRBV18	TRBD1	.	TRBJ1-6	TGTGCCAGCTCACCGTCAGGGGGTATTGATAATTCACCCCTCCACTTT	CASSPSGGIDNSPLHF
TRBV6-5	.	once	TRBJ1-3	TGTGCCAGCAGCCGTACGGGGGGAACGGGAAACACCATATATTTT	CASSRTGGTGNTIYF
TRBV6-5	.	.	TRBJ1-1	TGTGCCAGCAGTTTCCTTGGGGGGGCGCGTTGGCCTTTCTTT	CASSFLGGARWPFF
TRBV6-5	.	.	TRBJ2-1	TGTGCCAGCAGCCTTTTTGACGGGAACAATGAGCAGTTCTTC	CASSLFDGNNEQFF
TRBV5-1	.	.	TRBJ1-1	TGCGCCAGCAGCTTCTCCCTTCCAGCGGGGGTATCTGAAGCTTTCTTT	CASSFSLPAGVSEAFF
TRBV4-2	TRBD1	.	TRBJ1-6	TGTGCCAGCAGCCAAGAGAGGAACAGGGGGATCTCACCCCTCCACTTT	CASSQERNRGISPLHF
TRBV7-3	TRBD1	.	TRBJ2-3	TGTGCCAGCGGCACAGGGGTTGTAACAGATACGCAGTATTTT	CASGTGVVTDTQYF
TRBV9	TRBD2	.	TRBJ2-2	TGTGCCAGCAGCCCGGGGACTAGCGGCTGGTCGAACACCGGGGAGCTGTTTTTT	CASSPGTSGWSNTGELFF
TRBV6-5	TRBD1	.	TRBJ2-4	TGTGCCAGCAGTTACGGGACAGGGAATAACATTCAGTACTTC	CASSYGTGNNIQYF
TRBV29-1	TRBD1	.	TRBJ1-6	TGCAGCGTCGGACAGGGGGGTAATTCACCCCTCCACTTT	CSVGQGGNSPLHF
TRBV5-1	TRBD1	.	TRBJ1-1	TGCGCCAGCATCCGGACAGGCCCGAACACTGAAGCTTTCTTT	CASIRTGPNTEAFF
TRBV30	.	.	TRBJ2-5	TGTGCCTGGACTAGGCGGCTCCAAGAGACCCAGTACTTC	CAWTRRLQETQYF
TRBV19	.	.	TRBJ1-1	TGTGCCAGTAGTTCCCGGACGGGGAACACTGAAGCTTTCTTT	CASSSRTGNTEAFF
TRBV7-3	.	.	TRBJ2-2	TGTGCCAGCAGCTTAAATCGGCAGGCCCTGAACACCGGGGAGCTGTTTTTT	CASSLNRQALNTGELFF
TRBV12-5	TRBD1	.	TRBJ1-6	TGTGCTAGTGGACTCACGACAGGGGGTAATTCACCCCTCCACTTT	CASGLTTGGNSPLHF
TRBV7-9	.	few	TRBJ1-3	TGTGCCAGCAGCTTAGGGACAGCCTCTGGAAACACCATATATTTT	CASSLGTASGNTIYF
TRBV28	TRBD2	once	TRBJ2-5	TGTGCCAGCAGTTTACAGGGGACTAGCGTCCAAGAGACCCAGTACTTC	CASSLQGTSVQETQYF
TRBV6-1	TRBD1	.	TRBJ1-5	TGTGCCAGCAGTGAGGGGACAGTTAATCAGCCCCAGCATTTT	CASSEGTVNQPQHF
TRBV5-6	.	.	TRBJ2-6	TGTGCCAGCAGCTTCTACGGGGCCAACGTCCTGACTTTC	CASSFYGANVLTF
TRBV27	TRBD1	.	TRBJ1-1	TGTGCCAGCAGTGGGGACAGGGCATTTACTGAAGCTTTCTTT	CASSGDRAFTEAFF
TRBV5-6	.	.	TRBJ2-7	TGTGCCAGCAGCCTACTGGGGCAGGGAATCAATTGGTACTTC	CASSLLGQGINWYF
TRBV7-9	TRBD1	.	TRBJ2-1	TGTGCCAGCAGCCCCGGGACAGGGGGTTACAATGAGCAGTTCTTC	CASSPGTGGYNEQFF
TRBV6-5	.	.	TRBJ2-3	TGTGCCAGCAGTTATGGAGGAGCAGATACGCAGTATTTT	CASSYGGADTQYF
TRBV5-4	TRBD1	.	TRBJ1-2	TGTGCCAGCAGCACGGGACAGCAAGCTAACTATGGCTACACCTTC	CASSTGQQANYGYTF
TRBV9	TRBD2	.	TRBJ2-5	TGTGCCAGCAGCGTTAGCGGGGGGGCAGAAGAGACCCAGTACTTC	CASSVSGGAEETQYF
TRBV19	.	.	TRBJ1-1	TGTGCCAGTAGTATAGTTGCTGGAGTGGTGGACATGAACACTGAAGCTTTCTTT	CASSIVAGVVDMNTEAFF